The T cell receptor beta chain described here comes from a study of regulatory T cells in long-lasting Graves disease. Study-wide background: Those Graves' patients who were newly diagnosed had been on antithyroid drugs under 3 months. Study-wide findings and caveats: Patients with persistent Graves' had lower TCR diversity than newly diagnosed patients.

There are many counts of this clonotype. Its cognate antigen is unknown. Time point indicated: newly diagnosed GD, antithyroid drugs for less than 3 months. PBMC RNA was the source of the TCR library. Combining iRepertoire HTBI primers with Arm-PCR of CDR3 regions, the authors built TCR beta libraries. A single record per CDR3 protein comes from TCRdb applying MiXCR to the multiplex PCR reads. The sample consists of hundreds of thousands of distinct CDR3 sequences, 16% of them appearing once. These data were likewise used in another study, on T cells in Graves' hyperthyroidism and ophthalmopathy. That report notes: Patients aged 18 to 65 had newly diagnosed hyperthyroidism that had lasted under 2 months. The model anticipated ophthalmopathy a median around six months pre-onset.

The clonotype comes from a man aged 35 to 55 with Graves disease. The specimen was peripheral blood mononuclear cells (PBMCs), collected at new diagnosis, from a patient treated with antithyroid drugs.

This chain's CDR3 is CAWRDTGTGGDGAFF. In DNA form, the CDR3 reads TGTGCCTGGAGGGACACCGGGACAGGGGGAGATGGAGCTTTCTTT. J is TRBJ1-1 and V is TRBV30, with TRBD1 matching 11 bases. Trimming removed 3 bases from V and 10 bases from J; junction bases left unmatched: 13. Per the germline V gene, CDR1 is GTSNPN and CDR2 is SVGIG (reference sequence). The CDR3 runs 15 residues.